These 25 T cell receptor beta chains were sequenced from one sample in a study of blood T cell repertoires in COVID-19. Here immunoSEQ multiplex PCR was the method, and the copy in TCRdb shows in-frame clones only, minus some. Among 250,000 to 300,000 clones listed, around 80% were seen once. Source material: PBMCs or T cells enriched from blood (not recorded which). These receptors were taken from a young man with acute COVID-19.

This chain links TRBV29-1 with TRBJ1-4; 10 bases are shared with TRBD1. CDR1 is SQVTM and CDR2 is ANQGSEA in the germline V gene. This CDR3 region has 12 residues. This CDR3 reads CTTRDRGGKLFF. As DNA, the CDR3 is TGCACCACCCGGGACAGGGGAGGAAAACTGTTTTTT. The full variable domain, rest sourced from reference TRBV29-1 and TRBJ1-4, is SAVISQKPSRDICQRGTSLTIQCQVDSQVTMMFWYRQQPGQSLTLIATANQGSEATYESGFVIDKFPISRPNLTFSTLTVSNMSPEDSSIYLCTTRDRGGKLFFGSGTQLSVL.

Of note for this clone: One end of the junction varies from germline; a read error may be responsible. The rearrangement links TRBV5-1 to TRBJ1-4; no definite D call. Germline CDR1 reads SGHRS; CDR2 reads YFSETQ. CDR3 length: 14 residues. The chain's CDR3 is CASRGSSNNEKLFF. DNA of the CDR3: TGTGCCAGCAGAGGGAGCAGTAATAATGAAAAACTGTTTTTT.

The V call is TRBV28, the J call TRBJ1-2, with D possibly being TRBD1 (6 bases). V was clipped by 3 bases and J by 3 bases, with 8 bases between them. The CDR3 has 13 amino acids. In germline, CDR1 is MDHEN, CDR2 SYDVKM. In DNA form, the CDR3 reads TGTGCCAGCAGTTTGGGGGCAGACTATGGCTACACCTTC. It specifies CASSLGADYGYTF.

The chain couples TRBV11-2 to TRBJ2-5; 9 bases line up with TRBD1. Germline V CDR1 and CDR2: SGHAT, FQNNGV. The CDR3 is 16 amino acids. V was clipped by 3 bases and J by 5 bases; unmatched bases: 10. DNA for the CDR3: TGTGCCAGCAGCTTTGGGACAGGGAGATCAGAGGAGACCCAGTACTTC. It translates to CASSFGTGRSEETQYF.

The chain recombines TRBV7-8 with TRBJ2-1; 7 bases line up with TRBD2. Germline values: CDR1 SGHVS, CDR2 FQNEAQ. The CDR3 extends over 17 amino acids. With V trimmed by 3 bases and J by 0 bases, 8 bases remained unmatched. CDR3 nucleotides: TGTGCCAGCAGCTTTCCGGGGACTACCCGCTCCTACAATGAGCAGTTCTTC. This codes for CASSFPGTTRSYNEQFF.

The rearrangement joins TRBV5-1 to TRBJ2-5, with TRBD1 identical over 7 bases. J lost 4 bases, V lost 0 bases, and 12 bases had no gene match. In germline, CDR1 is SGHRS, CDR2 YFSETQ. There are 17 residues in the CDR3. In DNA, the CDR3 is TGCGCCAGCAGCTTGGGACAGTTGACAGGGCAGGGAGAGACCCAGTACTTC. This sequence encodes CASSLGQLTGQGETQYF.

This clone occurred a few times. V is TRBV11-2 and J is TRBJ2-7; D is perhaps TRBD1 (5 bases). This CDR3 has 13 residues. With 3 bases removed from V and 7 bases from J, the gap between germline ends came to 13 bases. Germline V CDR1 and CDR2: SGHAT, FQNNGV. Here the CDR3 reads CASSLSGMGEQYV. The CDR3, as DNA: TGTGCCAGCAGCTTGTCAGGGATGGGGGAGCAGTACGTC.

This clone appeared a single time. This rearrangement joins TRBV28 to TRBJ2-7, with a tentative D call TRBD1 (5 bases). V shed 2 bases and J shed 5 bases, with 10 bases lying between them. Germline CDR1 reads MDHEN; CDR2 reads SYDVKM. The CDR3 has 13 residues. CDR3 protein: CASSLPGRNEQYV. The CDR3 DNA is TGTGCCAGCAGTTTACCAGGGCGAAACGAGCAGTACGTC.

The chain carries TRBV4-3 and TRBJ1-1; 9 nucleotides agree with TRBD1. The CDR3 covers 13 residues. The V and J ends lost 1 base and 6 bases, in that order; junction bases with no gene match: 0. The germline V gene encodes CDR1 LGHNA and CDR2 YSLEER. The CDR3 sequence: CASSQGTGAEAFF. Written as DNA, the CDR3 is TGCGCCAGCAGCCAAGGGACAGGGGCTGAAGCTTTCTTT.

V usage is TRBV7-8 and J usage is TRBJ2-5; a weak D match, TRBD1 (5 bases). Germline lookup yields CDR1 SGHVS and CDR2 FQNEAQ. V lost 1 base to trimming and J lost 1 base, with 10 bases between them. This CDR3 has 15 residues. The CDR3 loop reads CASSLVGRLQETQYF. The CDR3 DNA sequence: TGTGCCAGCAGCTTAGTGGGGCGGCTCCAAGAGACCCAGTACTTC.

V usage is TRBV27 and J usage is TRBJ2-3, with 10 nucleotides matching TRBD2. This CDR3 comprises 15 residues. The V gene's germline CDR1 is MNHEY and CDR2 SMNVEV (reference sequence). Trimming at V came to 9 bases and at J to 5 bases, leaving 11 bases not matched to a gene. DNA for the CDR3: TGTGCCAGTAAAGGACTAGCGGCCGTCGGAGATACGCAGTATTTT. Protein product: CASKGLAAVGDTQYF.

The rearrangement uses TRBV7-9 and TRBJ1-1; D unclear. The CDR3 sequence is 12 residues long. Trimming pared 5 bases from V and 4 bases from J, leaving 8 bases between. CDR1 SEHNR and CDR2 FQNEAQ come from the germline V gene (reference sequence). CDR3 nucleotides: TGTGCCAGCAGCCTCTATGGCACTGAAGCTTTCTTT. Translating gives CASSLYGTEAFF. The variable domain in full, with the rest retrieved from reference TRBV7-9 and TRBJ1-1, is DTGVSQNPRHKITKRGQNVTFRCDPISEHNRLYWYRQTLGQGPEFLTYFQNEAQLEKSRLLSDRFSAERPKGSFSTLEIQRTEQGDSAMYLCASSLYGTEAFFGQGTRLTVV.

There are a few counts of this clone. The chain uses TRBV7-7 and TRBJ2-7; tentative D call: TRBD1 (5 bases). The CDR3 has 11 residues. Per germline, CDR1 SSHAT and CDR2 FNYEAQ (reference sequence). In DNA, the CDR3 is TGTGCTAGGACAAGTTTTAGGGAGCAGTACGTC. This gives the protein CARTSFREQYV.

The sample holds one count of this clone. The chain has TRBV27 and TRBJ2-1; 8 bases agree with TRBD2. Trimming removed 4 bases from V and 4 bases from J; junction bases left unmatched: 6. CDR1 and CDR2 from the germline V gene are MNHEY and SMNVEV (reference sequence). This CDR3 contains 15 residues. The DNA for the CDR3 is TGTGCCAGCAGTTCTCAAGCGGGGGTGTACAATGAGCAGTTCTTC. Amino acid sequence: CASSSQAGVYNEQFF.

The gene calls are TRBV19 and TRBJ1-4, with 10 bases fitting TRBD1. Looked up from germline, CDR1 is LNHDA and CDR2 is SQIVND (reference sequence). The CDR3 runs to 17 residues. With V trimmed by 4 bases and J by 5 bases, 10 bases remained unmatched. The CDR3: CASSRPTGGFLNEKLFF. The CDR3 region has the DNA TGTGCCAGTAGTAGGCCGACAGGGGGCTTCCTAAATGAAAAACTGTTTTTT.

The rearrangement uses TRBV5-8 and TRBJ1-4, with a tentative D call TRBD1 (5 bases). The CDR3 totals 14 residues. The germline V gene has CDR1 SGHTS and CDR2 YDEGEE. V lost 4 bases to trimming and J lost 4 bases, with 11 bases between them. The CDR3 nucleotides are TGTGCCAGCAGCATGGGACTAATTAATGAAAAACTGTTTTTT. Amino acid sequence: CASSMGLINEKLFF.

CDR3 in amino acids: CASSFTSGSNTGELFF. CDR3 sequence (DNA): TGCGCCAGCAGCTTCACTAGCGGGAGTAACACCGGGGAGCTGTTTTTT. The chain combines TRBV10-1 with TRBJ2-2; 11 bases map to TRBD2. This CDR3 has 16 amino acids. The germline V gene encodes CDR1 WNHNN and CDR2 SYGVQD (reference sequence). J lost 2 bases, V lost 6 bases, and 5 bases had no gene match.

V gene TRBV5-5 combines with J gene TRBJ1-5, with TRBD1 as a possible D gene (5 bases). The CDR3 contains 16 residues. The germline CDR1 and CDR2 sequences are SGHKS and YYEKEE (reference sequence). V lost 5 bases to trimming and J lost 9 bases, with 24 bases between them. DNA of the CDR3: TGTGCCAGCAGTCGAGGATCTAGGGAGGGGAGAGGGCCCCAGCATTTT. Translating it yields CASSRGSREGRGPQHF.

The rearrangement uses TRBV18 and TRBJ1-2; D unclear. This CDR3 spans 17 amino acids. CDR1 is KGHSH, CDR2 LQKENI, per germline. V was pared by 3 bases and J by 0 bases, with 17 bases between. This CDR3 is CASSPYTQAQANYGYTF. CDR3 DNA sequence: TGTGCCAGCTCACCTTATACGCAGGCTCAAGCTAACTATGGCTACACCTTC.

This clone has more than one count but fewer than ten. The chain combines TRBV7-2 with TRBJ2-3; a possible D gene is TRBD2 (5 bases). Trimming removed 4 bases from V and 2 bases from J, with 10 bases in between. The CDR3 runs 14 residues. Germline loops: CDR1 SGHTA, CDR2 FQGNSA. This CDR3 reads CASSSSGDTDTQYF. As DNA, the CDR3 is TGTGCCAGCAGCTCTTCCGGGGACACAGATACGCAGTATTTT. The full variable domain, in which reference TRBV7-2 and TRBJ2-3 provide the parts outside the CDR3, is GAGVSQSPSNKVTEKGKDVELRCDPISGHTALYWYRQSLGQGLEFLIYFQGNSAPDKSGLPSDRFSAERTGGSVSTLTIQRTQQEDSAVYLCASSSSGDTDTQYFGPGTRLTVL.

J is TRBJ1-1 and V is TRBV14; 7 nucleotides align to TRBD1. This CDR3 spans 15 amino acids. V was clipped by 3 bases and J by 0 bases; unmatched bases: 4. The germline CDR1 and CDR2 sequences are SGHDN and FVKESK. CDR3 DNA sequence: TGTGCCAGCAGCCATCCAACAGGGGTGAACACTGAAGCTTTCTTT. Protein: CASSHPTGVNTEAFF.

The chain carries TRBV6-4 and TRBJ2-3, with unresolved D. The V end lost 2 bases, the J end lost 2 bases, and 17 bases lay between the germline ends. Germline loops: CDR1 MRHNA, CDR2 SNTAGT. The CDR3 has 17 residues. The CDR3 bases are TGTGCCAGCAGTGACCACGGAGATAGCAGATCCACAGATACGCAGTATTTT. Protein: CASSDHGDSRSTDTQYF.

This chain uses TRBV6-5 with TRBJ1-5; the D is unclear. Looked up from germline, CDR1 is MNHEY and CDR2 is SVGAGI. V was pared by 6 bases and J by 7 bases, with 13 bases between. The CDR3 extends over 13 amino acids. The CDR3 DNA sequence: TGTGCCAGCAGCCCCGACAAGGCGCAGCCCCAGCATTTT. It translates to CASSPDKAQPQHF.

The V and J genes are TRBV28 and TRBJ2-7; a possible D gene is TRBD1 (6 bases). V dropped 5 bases and J dropped 4 bases, with 21 bases sitting between them. The V gene's germline CDR1 is MDHEN and CDR2 SYDVKM. The CDR3 length is 16 residues. CDR3 sequence (DNA): TGTGCCAGCAGTCCACCCGGGACATCGGATCCATACGAGCAGTACGTC. Translated: CASSPPGTSDPYEQYV.

The genes are TRBV29-1 and TRBJ2-1, with 8 bases lining up with TRBD2. The CDR3 is made up of 12 amino acids. Looked up from germline, CDR1 is SQVTM and CDR2 is ANQGSEA. Unmatched junction bases numbered 3, after V lost 4 bases and J lost 7 bases. CDR3 nucleotide sequence: TGCAGCGTTGCGGCTAGCGGGAATGAGCAGTTCTTC. Translation gives CSVAASGNEQFF.